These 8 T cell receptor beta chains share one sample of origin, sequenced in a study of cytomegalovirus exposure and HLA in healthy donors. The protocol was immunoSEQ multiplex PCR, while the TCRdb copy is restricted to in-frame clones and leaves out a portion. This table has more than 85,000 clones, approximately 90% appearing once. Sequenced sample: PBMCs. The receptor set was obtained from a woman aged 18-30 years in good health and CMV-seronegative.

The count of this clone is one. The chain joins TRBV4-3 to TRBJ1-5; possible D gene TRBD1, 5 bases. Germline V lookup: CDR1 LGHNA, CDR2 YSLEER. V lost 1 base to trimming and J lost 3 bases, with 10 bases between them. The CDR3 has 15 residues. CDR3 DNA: TGCGCCAGCAGCCAAGGGCAGGGTTACAATCAGCCCCAGCATTTT. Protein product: CASSQGQGYNQPQHF.

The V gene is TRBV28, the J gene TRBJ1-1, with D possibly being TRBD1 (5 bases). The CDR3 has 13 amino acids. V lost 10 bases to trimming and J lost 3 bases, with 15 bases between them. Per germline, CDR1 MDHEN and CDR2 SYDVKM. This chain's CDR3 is CATTGGGYTEAFF. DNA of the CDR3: TGTGCCACCACCGGGGGGGGATACACTGAAGCTTTCTTT.

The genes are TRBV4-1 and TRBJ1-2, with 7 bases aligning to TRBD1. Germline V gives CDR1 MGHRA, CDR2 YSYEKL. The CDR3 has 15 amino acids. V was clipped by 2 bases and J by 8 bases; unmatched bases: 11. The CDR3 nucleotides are TGCGCCAGCAGCCAACCGACAGGGCCCCTGGGGGGCTACACCTTC. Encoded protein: CASSQPTGPLGGYTF.

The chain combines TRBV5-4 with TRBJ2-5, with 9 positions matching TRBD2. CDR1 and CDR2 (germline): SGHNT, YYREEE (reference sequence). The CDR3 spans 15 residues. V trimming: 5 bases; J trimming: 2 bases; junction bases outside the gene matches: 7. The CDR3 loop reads CASSPTSGAQETQYF. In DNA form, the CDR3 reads TGTGCCAGCAGTCCGACTAGCGGTGCACAAGAGACCCAGTACTTC. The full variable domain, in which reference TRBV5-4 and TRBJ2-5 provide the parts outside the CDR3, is ETGVTQSPTHLIKTRGQQVTLRCSSQSGHNTVSWYQQALGQGPQFIFQYYREEENGRGNFPPRFSGLQFPNYSSELNVNALELDDSALYLCASSPTSGAQETQYFGPGTRLLVL.

CDR3 nucleotide sequence: TGTGCCAGCAGCTTGTCAGGGATCTCCTACGAGCAGTACTTC. Residues: CASSLSGISYEQYF. The chain joins TRBV5-6 to TRBJ2-7; tentatively, D is TRBD1 (5 bases). CDR1 and CDR2 (germline): SGHDT, YYEEEE. The CDR3 runs to 14 residues. With 1 base removed from V and 0 bases from J, the gap between germline ends came to 8 bases.

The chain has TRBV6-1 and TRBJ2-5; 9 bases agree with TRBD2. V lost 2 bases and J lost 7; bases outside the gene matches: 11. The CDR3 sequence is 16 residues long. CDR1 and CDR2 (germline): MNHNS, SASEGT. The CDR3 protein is CASSERERGVSGTQYF. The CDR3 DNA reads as TGTGCCAGCAGTGAAAGGGAGCGGGGGGTATCTGGGACCCAGTACTTC.

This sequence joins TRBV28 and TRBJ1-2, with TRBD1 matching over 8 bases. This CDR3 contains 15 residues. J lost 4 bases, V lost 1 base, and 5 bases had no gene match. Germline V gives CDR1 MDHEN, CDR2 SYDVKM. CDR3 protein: CASSLSDRALYGYTF. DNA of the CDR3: TGTGCCAGCAGTTTATCGGACAGGGCGCTCTATGGCTACACCTTC.

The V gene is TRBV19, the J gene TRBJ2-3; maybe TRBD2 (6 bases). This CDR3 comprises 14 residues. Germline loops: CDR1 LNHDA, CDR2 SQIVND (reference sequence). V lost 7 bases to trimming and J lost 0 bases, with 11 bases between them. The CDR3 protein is CASKAGRSTDTQYF. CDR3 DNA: TGTGCCAGTAAGGCGGGGAGGAGCACAGATACGCAGTATTTT.